The 29 T cell receptor beta chains below come from one sample, sequenced in a study of regulatory T cells in long-lasting Graves disease. To make TCR beta libraries, researchers used iRepertoire HTBI primers and Arm-PCR of CDR3 regions. In TCRdb, the multiplex PCR reads were re-called with MiXCR into one record per CDR3 protein. The data contain some 490,000 distinct CDR3 sequences, 9.5% to 15% of them singletons. Time point: newly diagnosed GD, antithyroid drugs for less than 3 months. Isolated PBMC RNA provided the starting material for the TCR library. The same sample was also studied in work on T cells in Graves' hyperthyroidism and ophthalmopathy.

The sample consisted of peripheral blood mononuclear cells (PBMCs), taken at new diagnosis, from a patient treated with antithyroid drugs. These receptors all come from a woman aged 30 to 39 with Graves disease.

This clonotype was detected ten times or more. The chain uses TRBV19 and TRBJ2-7, with 10 bases aligning to TRBD2. The CDR3 is 18 amino acids. V was clipped by 3 bases and J by 2 bases; unmatched bases: 13. The germline CDR1 and CDR2 sequences are LNHDA and SQIVND (reference sequence). The CDR3 DNA sequence: TGTGCCAGTAGTATCGGGCTAGCGGGAGAGGCAGGGACCTACGAGCAGTACTTC. Translating gives CASSIGLAGEAGTYEQYF. Filled out from reference TRBV19 and TRBJ2-7, the complete variable domain reads DGGITQSPKYLFRKEGQNVTLSCEQNLNHDAMYWYRQDPGQGLRLIYYSQIVNDFQKGDIAEGYSVSREKKESFPLTVTSAQKNPTAFYLCASSIGLAGEAGTYEQYFGPGTRLTVT.

This clonotype was detected many times. This chain connects TRBV7-2 to TRBJ2-5; the match to TRBD1 covers 7 bases. The ends lost 1 base at V and 2 bases at J; junction bases unmatched: 4. Germline V gives CDR1 SGHTA, CDR2 FQGNSA. The CDR3 totals 15 residues. This CDR3 reads CASSLDMGQQETQYF. As DNA, the CDR3 is TGTGCCAGCAGCTTAGATATGGGACAGCAAGAGACCCAGTACTTC.

V and J are TRBV13 and TRBJ1-6, with D hard to call. Per the germline V gene, CDR1 is PRHDT and CDR2 is FYEKMQ (reference sequence). The CDR3 extends over 14 amino acids. V was clipped by 2 bases and J by 10 bases, with 12 bases between them. Here the CDR3 reads CASSLFGIESPLHF. CDR3 nucleotide sequence: TGTGCCAGCAGCTTATTTGGGATAGAATCACCCCTCCACTTT.

A word on this clonotype: Just one base apart from a much larger clone, this may be a read error. It is likely a read error, because the conserved phenylalanine at the end of the CDR3 is missing. The chain couples TRBV3-1 to TRBJ1-2; the D gene is possibly TRBD1 (5 bases). Germline CDR1 reads LGHDT; CDR2 reads YNNKEL (reference sequence). V lost 1 base and J 8 bases, leaving 17 bases between the germline ends. The CDR3 is 15 residues long. The CDR3 DNA reads TGTGCCAGCAGCCAAGTAAATGGTCGGGGGTCGGGCTACACCCTC. Translated, it gives CASSQVNGRGSGYTL.

Comment on this clonotype: This may be a read error: a much more frequent sequence differs by one nucleotide. This chain uses TRBV28 with TRBJ2-5, with 7 bases that match TRBD1. The CDR3 spans 14 residues. Trimming at V came to 2 bases and at J to 11 bases, leaving 11 bases not matched to a gene. CDR1 and CDR2 from the germline V gene are MDHEN and SYDVKM. The CDR3: CASSLPQTGDEQYF. Written as DNA, the CDR3 is TGTGCCAGCAGTTTACCCCAAACAGGGGATGAGCAGTACTTC.

This clonotype was counted at least ten times. The V call is TRBV30, the J call TRBJ2-2; 8 bases align to TRBD2. V trimming: 2 bases; J trimming: 7 bases; junction bases outside the gene matches: 6. The CDR3 extends over 14 amino acids. Germline assignment: CDR1 GTSNPN and CDR2 SVGIG (reference sequence). CDR3 region: CAWSQTSEGGELFF. The CDR3 nucleotides are TGTGCCTGGAGTCAGACTAGCGAGGGCGGGGAGCTGTTTTTT.

This clonotype was observed many times. The V call is TRBV6-1, the J call TRBJ2-5; D not resolved. The germline gives CDR1 MNHNS, CDR2 SASEGT. This CDR3 is built from 14 residues. Trimming removed 4 bases from V and 5 bases from J, with 14 bases in between. Here the CDR3 reads CASSVGHQAETQYF. As DNA, the CDR3 is TGTGCCAGCAGTGTAGGGCATCAGGCGGAGACCCAGTACTTC.

This clonotype was seen many times. The rearrangement joins TRBV12-3 or TRBV12-4 to TRBJ1-2; D remains ambiguous. The CDR3 extends over 14 amino acids. V dropped 1 base and J dropped 4 bases, with 10 bases sitting between them. CDR3 protein: CASSLGAWIYGYTF. CDR3 DNA sequence: TGTGCCAGCAGTTTAGGGGCCTGGATCTATGGCTACACCTTC.

This clonotype was counted at least ten times. The chain employs TRBV7-9 and TRBJ1-5, with D unclear. The CDR3 runs 12 residues. The V end was cut by 2 bases, the J end by 6 bases, with 5 bases between. CDR1 SEHNR and CDR2 FQNEAQ come from the germline V gene (reference sequence). CDR3 coding DNA: TGTGCCAGCAGCTTAAATGGTCAGCCCCAGCATTTT. The encoded protein is CASSLNGQPQHF.

This clonotype has just one count. V and J are TRBV13 and TRBJ2-5; weak D call: TRBD2 (5 bases). This CDR3 spans 16 amino acids. The ends were cut back, 1 base at V and 6 bases at J, with 18 bases in the middle. From germline, CDR1 is PRHDT and CDR2 FYEKMQ (reference sequence). CDR3 DNA sequence: TGTGCCAGCAGCTTAGAGAGCGGTTCGCCTGGGAAGACCCAGTACTTC. It specifies CASSLESGSPGKTQYF.

This clonotype was seen at least ten times. The CDR3 loop reads CASSPVPGLAVTGELFF. As DNA, the CDR3 is TGTGCCAGCAGCCCAGTCCCGGGACTAGCGGTAACCGGGGAGCTGTTTTTT. The rearrangement joins TRBV11-3 to TRBJ2-2, with 11 bases lining up with TRBD2. V gave up 5 bases and J gave up 5 bases; unmatched junction bases: 10. The germline CDR1 and CDR2 sequences are SGHNT and YENEEA. CDR3 length equals 17 residues. Full variable domain (remainder filled in from reference TRBV11-3 and TRBJ2-2): EAGVVQSPRYKIIEKKQPVAFWCNPISGHNTLYWYLQNLGQGPELLIRYENEEAVDDSQLPKDRFSAERLKGVDSTLKIQPAELGDSAVYLCASSPVPGLAVTGELFFGEGSRLTVL.

Many counts were recorded for this clonotype. The J gene is TRBJ2-7, the V gene TRBV3-1; D gene uncertain. Germline-derived CDR1 and CDR2 are LGHDT and YNNKEL (reference sequence). V gave up 0 bases and J gave up 6 bases, with 9 bases separating them. CDR3 length: 13 residues. The CDR3: CASSQDQGREQYF. In nucleotides, the CDR3 is TGTGCCAGCAGCCAAGATCAAGGGCGCGAGCAGTACTTC.

This clonotype was detected many times. CDR3 bases: TGTGCCTGGAGTGTTGGCCGATACGTCTCCTATAATTCACCCCTCCACTTT. Encoded protein: CAWSVGRYVSYNSPLHF. J is TRBJ1-6 and V is TRBV30; unclear D gene. V was clipped by 0 bases and J by 0 bases, with 12 bases between them. CDR3 size: 17 residues. Germline values: CDR1 GTSNPN, CDR2 SVGIG (reference sequence).

This clonotype was seen at least ten times. The chain has TRBV2 and TRBJ1-1; D perhaps matches TRBD1 (6 bases). Germline-derived CDR1 and CDR2 are SNHLY and FYNNEI. The CDR3 has 12 residues. V was shortened by 5 bases and J by 8 bases, with 12 bases between the two germline ends. The CDR3 here is CASSRGGLEAFF. The CDR3 DNA sequence: TGTGCCAGCAGTCGAGGGGGACTAGAAGCTTTCTTT.

Many counts were recorded for this clonotype. This rearrangement joins TRBV12-3 or TRBV12-4 to TRBJ1-5, with 11 positions matching TRBD1. The V segment lost 6 bases and the J segment 2 bases; nucleotides outside the gene matches: 9. This CDR3 contains 17 residues. CDR3 DNA: TGTGCCAGCAGGCCGGACAGGGGGCGACAGGGCAATCAGCCCCAGCATTTT. This encodes CASRPDRGRQGNQPQHF.

The chain carries TRBV7-9 and TRBJ2-1; 8 bases agree with TRBD2. The CDR3 loop spans 16 amino acids. With V trimmed by 5 bases and J by 5 bases, 11 bases remained unmatched. Looked up from germline, CDR1 is SEHNR and CDR2 is FQNEAQ (reference sequence). CDR3 nucleotide sequence: TGTGCCAGCAGCCCGAGAGCGGGAGTGGAGCACAATGAGCAGTTCTTC. This sequence encodes CASSPRAGVEHNEQFF.

The table lists this clonotype with many counts. The chain uses TRBV10-3 and TRBJ2-5, with D possibly matching TRBD2 (6 bases). V was cut by 1 base and J by 3 bases, with 6 bases left in between. The CDR3 runs 13 residues. Germline assignment: CDR1 ENHRY and CDR2 SYGVKD. The CDR3 protein is CAISEWREETQYF. CDR3 coding DNA: TGTGCCATCAGTGAGTGGAGGGAAGAGACCCAGTACTTC.

Ten or more counts support this clonotype. The rearrangement links TRBV15 to TRBJ1-5; D not resolved. Trimming took off 8 bases at V and 1 base at J, with 12 bases between the two ends. CDR3 length: 14 amino acids. The germline V gene has CDR1 LNHNV and CDR2 YYDKDF (reference sequence). CDR3 loop: CATDPEGSNQPQHF. The DNA for the CDR3 is TGTGCCACCGACCCTGAGGGAAGCAATCAGCCCCAGCATTTT.

The chain couples TRBV20-1 to TRBJ2-3, with D unclear. Germline CDR1 DFQATT, CDR2 SNEGSKA (reference sequence). The CDR3 loop spans 19 amino acids. Deletions cut 2 bases from V and 6 bases from J, with 30 bases between. The CDR3 sequence: CSARPYRQGISIGPDTQYF. The CDR3 DNA reads TGCAGTGCTAGACCCTACCGACAAGGAATATCGATTGGTCCGGATACGCAGTATTTT.

This clonotype was seen repeatedly, ten times or more. The junction does not match germline at one end; this may be a read error. The genes are TRBV5-1 and TRBJ2-1; the D gene is possibly TRBD1 (5 bases). This CDR3 contains 11 residues. Germline-derived CDR1 and CDR2 are SGHRS and YFSETQ. The chain's CDR3 is CASSLGREQFF. The CDR3, as DNA: TGTGCCAGCAGCTTGGGGCGGGAGCAGTTCTTC.

This clonotype was seen a few times. This chain connects TRBV7-3 to TRBJ2-3; TRBD2 might be the D (5 bases). Per germline, CDR1 SGHTA and CDR2 FQGTGA. Trimming removed 5 bases at V and 2 bases at J, with 17 bases between. This CDR3 is built from 16 residues. The CDR3 here is CASSQYARVNTDTQYF. The CDR3 DNA reads TGTGCCAGCAGCCAATATGCGAGGGTAAACACAGATACGCAGTATTTT.

There are many counts of this clonotype. The chain combines TRBV12-3 or TRBV12-4 with TRBJ2-5, with D tentatively TRBD1 (8 bases). The CDR3 sequence is 16 residues long. Trimming pared 5 bases from V and 5 bases from J, leaving 21 bases between. The CDR3 here is CASSAGTTTGGETQYF. The CDR3 DNA reads TGTGCCAGCAGTGCCGGGACTACAACAGGGGGGGAGACCCAGTACTTC.

The rearrangement joins TRBV13 to TRBJ1-3; D not certain. This CDR3 region has 13 residues. Between the trimmed V and J ends, which lost 6 bases and 4 bases, there was a span of 10 bases. Per the germline V gene, CDR1 is PRHDT and CDR2 is FYEKMQ (reference sequence). DNA for the CDR3: TGTGCCAGCAGTACCCGTAGGGGAAACACCATATATTTT. Protein sequence: CASSTRRGNTIYF.

Notes on this clonotype: A much larger clone lies one base from this, so it may be a read error. The chain uses TRBV7-8 and TRBJ2-5; D possibly matches TRBD1 or TRBD2 (6 bases each). The CDR3 sequence is 14 residues long. Germline assignment: CDR1 SGHVS and CDR2 FQNEAQ. DNA for the CDR3: TGTGCCAGCAGCCCCCTGGGGGGCGGGGAGACCCAGTCCTTC. It translates to CASSPLGGGETQSF.

The V and J genes are TRBV20-1 and TRBJ1-1; D unclear. Looked up from germline, CDR1 is DFQATT and CDR2 is SNEGSKA (reference sequence). CDR3 size: 11 residues. V shed 6 bases and J shed 1 base, with 6 bases lying between them. Written as DNA, the CDR3 is TGCAGTGCACATAAGAACACTGAAGCTTTCTTT. This sequence encodes CSAHKNTEAFF.

This rearrangement joins TRBV20-1 to TRBJ1-5; perhaps TRBD1 as D (6 bases). V gave up 0 bases and J gave up 6 bases, with 18 bases separating them. CDR1 and CDR2 (germline): DFQATT, SNEGSKA (reference sequence). The CDR3 length is 16 residues. CDR3 nucleotide sequence: TGCAGTGCTAGAGATTCTACGGGGGCCAGCGGTCAGCCCCAGCATTTT. Amino acid sequence: CSARDSTGASGQPQHF.

This clonotype was counted ten times or more. This chain uses TRBV12-3 or TRBV12-4 with TRBJ1-1; tentatively, D is TRBD1 (6 bases). Deletions cut 4 bases from V and 0 bases from J, with 12 bases between. There are 15 residues in the CDR3. In nucleotides, the CDR3 is TGTGCCAGCAGTTCACAGGGAGTAGTGAACACTGAAGCTTTCTTT. Its translation is CASSSQGVVNTEAFF.

This clonotype appeared a few times. The genes are TRBV19 and TRBJ2-7; 12 bases map to TRBD2. The CDR3 is 15 amino acids. V shed 5 bases and J 6 bases; nucleotides not matched to a gene: 8. Per the germline V gene, CDR1 is LNHDA and CDR2 is SQIVND (reference sequence). The CDR3 coding sequence is TGTGCCAGTAGTCGCAGACTAGCGGGAGTGGGCGAGCAGTACTTC. Amino acid sequence: CASSRRLAGVGEQYF.

This clonotype was counted many times. This chain links TRBV27 with TRBJ1-5; D perhaps matches TRBD1 (5 bases). The germline CDR1 and CDR2 sequences are MNHEY and SMNVEV (reference sequence). The V end lost 9 bases, the J end lost 4 bases, and 19 bases lay between the germline ends. There are 15 residues in the CDR3. The CDR3: CASNPRGRPNQPQHF. The CDR3 bases are TGTGCCAGTAACCCCCGGGGGAGACCGAATCAGCCCCAGCATTTT.